Following are 23 T cell receptor beta chains from one sample sequenced in a study of blood T cells in healthy people across ages. Primers used in a second PCR of about 7 to 12 cycles were a sample-barcoded 5' primer and a J-beta primer mix. TCRdb re-called the 5' RACE reads through MiXCR, storing one row per CDR3 protein. The data show over 1,500,000 distinct CDR3 sequences, about 50% seen once. The source material was blood. These receptors all stem from a woman in her forties in good health.

The V call is TRBV4-3, the J call TRBJ2-1; D possibly corresponds to TRBD2 (6 bases). Germline V CDR1 and CDR2: LGHNA, YSLEER. The CDR3 is made up of 14 amino acids. With 1 base removed from V and 9 bases from J, the gap between germline ends came to 13 bases. CDR3 region: CASSQVGAGSEQFF. In DNA, the CDR3 is TGCGCCAGCAGCCAAGTAGGTGCGGGGAGTGAGCAGTTCTTC.

V gene TRBV13 combines with J gene TRBJ1-4, with 9 bases that match TRBD1. Per the germline V gene, CDR1 is PRHDT and CDR2 is FYEKMQ (reference sequence). The CDR3 is made up of 14 amino acids. With V trimmed by 3 bases and J by 7 bases, 3 bases remained unmatched. The CDR3 DNA reads TGTGCCAGCAGCTTCGTGACAGGGGGTGAAAAACTGTTTTTT. Translated: CASSFVTGGEKLFF. The entire variable domain, with the rest obtained from reference TRBV13 and TRBJ1-4, is as follows: AAGVIQSPRHLIKEKRETATLKCYPIPRHDTVYWYQQGPGQDPQFLISFYEKMQSDKGSIPDRFSAQQFSDYHSELNMSSLELGDSALYFCASSFVTGGEKLFFGSGTQLSVL.

About this clonotype itself: Sequence at one end of the junction differs from germline and may be a read error. The chain couples TRBV5-4 to TRBJ1-2, with D maybe TRBD1 (6 bases). Germline V CDR1 and CDR2: SGHNT, YYREEE (reference sequence). The CDR3 has 13 amino acids. The CDR3 loop reads CASSLTGNYGCTF. DNA of the CDR3: TGTGCCAGCAGCTTAACAGGGAACTATGGCTGCACCTTC. Filled out from reference TRBV5-4 and TRBJ1-2, the complete variable domain reads ETGVTQSPTHLIKTRGQQVTLRCSSQSGHNTVSWYQQALGQGPQFIFQYYREEENGRGNFPPRFSGLQFPNYSSELNVNALELDDSALYLCASSLTGNYGCTFGSGTRLTVV.

V gene TRBV27 combines with J gene TRBJ2-5; no clear D. The J call may be in error: the DNA end matches TRBJ2-7 better. The CDR3 loop spans 13 amino acids. Germline-derived CDR1 and CDR2 are MNHEY and SMNVEV (reference sequence). The CDR3 is CASSPLGEYEQYF. CDR3 nucleotide sequence: TGTGCCAGCAGTCCCCTCGGTGAATACGAGCAGTACTTC.

This clonotype was picked up a small number of times. The CDR3 protein is CASSLLEGASEQYF. CDR3 coding DNA: TGTGCCAGCAGCCTACTGGAGGGGGCAAGCGAGCAGTACTTC. The chain joins TRBV11-1 to TRBJ2-7, with D perhaps matching TRBD1 (7 bases). Between the trimmed V and J ends, which lost 5 bases and 6 bases, there was a span of 17 bases. Germline CDR1 and CDR2: SGHAT and FQDESV (reference sequence). The CDR3 sequence is 14 residues long.

This chain links TRBV4-3 with TRBJ1-4; D not resolved. This CDR3 has 15 amino acids. The V end lost 2 bases, the J end lost 4 bases, and 11 bases lay between the germline ends. Germline values: CDR1 LGHNA, CDR2 YSLEER. CDR3 bases: TGCGCCAGCAGCCAACAGGCTGGGAGTAATGAAAAACTGTTTTTT. This encodes CASSQQAGSNEKLFF.

About this clonotype itself: The junction shows a germline mismatch at one end, possibly a read error. The chain links TRBV7-2 to TRBJ2-5; no clear D gene. The CDR3 extends over 13 amino acids. Germline CDR1 and CDR2: SGHTA and FQGNSA. CDR3 nucleotides: TGTGCCAGCAGCTTTGAAGCCCAAGAGAACCAGTACTTC. This codes for CASSFEAQENQYF.

The chain carries TRBV6-5 and TRBJ1-4, with a tentative D call TRBD1 (5 bases). V lost 6 bases to trimming and J lost 3 bases, with 8 bases between them. This CDR3 region has 13 residues. Per germline, CDR1 MNHEY and CDR2 SVGAGI. This CDR3 reads CASRQGANEKLFF. The DNA of the CDR3 is TGTGCCAGCAGGCAGGGAGCTAATGAAAAACTGTTTTTT.

The gene calls are TRBV10-3 and TRBJ2-5; 12 bases agree with TRBD2. The CDR3 extends over 14 amino acids. Germline trimming cut 5 bases from V and 4 bases from J; bases unmatched to any gene: 2. Germline lookup yields CDR1 ENHRY and CDR2 SYGVKD. The CDR3 region has the DNA TGTGCCATCAGTAAACTAGCGGGGGGAGAGACCCAGTACTTC. It specifies CAISKLAGGETQYF.

The chain has TRBV7-2 and TRBJ2-1; TRBD2 might be the D (6 bases). The V end lost 5 bases, the J end lost 8 bases, and 16 bases lay between the germline ends. There are 14 residues in the CDR3. The V gene's germline CDR1 is SGHTA and CDR2 FQGNSA. CDR3 protein: CASSRSWRGDEQFF. The CDR3 nucleotides read TGTGCCAGCAGCCGTTCTTGGCGGGGAGATGAGCAGTTCTTC.

V gene TRBV7-2 combines with J gene TRBJ1-2; no clear D. This CDR3 contains 14 residues. In germline, CDR1 is SGHTA, CDR2 FQGNSA. The ends were cut back, 5 bases at V and 5 bases at J, with 15 bases in the middle. CDR3 coding DNA: TGTGCCAGCAGCCCTAAGGATTGGGGTTATGGCTACACCTTC. Translated, it gives CASSPKDWGYGYTF.

The rearrangement uses TRBV5-6 and TRBJ1-1; tentative D call: TRBD1 (6 bases). With 1 base removed from V and 2 bases from J, the gap between germline ends came to 15 bases. The CDR3 is 16 amino acids. Germline-derived CDR1 and CDR2 are SGHDT and YYEEEE. The CDR3 nucleotides are TGTGCCAGCAGCTTGAACAGGGAATGGGGCAACACTGAAGCTTTCTTT. Translating gives CASSLNREWGNTEAFF.

V gene TRBV4-2 combines with J gene TRBJ1-6, with D possibly being TRBD1 (5 bases). V shed 0 bases and J shed 4 bases, with 13 bases lying between them. Per the germline V gene, CDR1 is LGHNA and CDR2 is YNFKEQ. The CDR3 consists of 17 residues. The CDR3 is CASSQDAAGQYNSPLHF. CDR3 DNA: TGTGCCAGCAGCCAAGATGCCGCAGGGCAATATAATTCACCCCTCCACTTT.

This clonotype was recorded once. The chain joins TRBV12-3 or TRBV12-4 to TRBJ1-2; D possibly corresponds to TRBD1 (6 bases). V was pared by 6 bases and J by 8 bases, with 13 bases between. The CDR3 length is 12 residues. CDR3 DNA: TGTGCCAGCAGCCAAGACAGGAAAGGCTACACCTTC. Protein sequence: CASSQDRKGYTF.

The J gene is TRBJ1-2, the V gene TRBV5-1; D gene unclear. The CDR3 runs to 13 residues. Germline assignment: CDR1 SGHRS and CDR2 YFSETQ. V lost 5 bases and J 1 base, leaving 9 bases between the germline ends. The CDR3, as DNA: TGCGCCAGCAGAGCCCCGGATAACTATGGCTACACCTTC. Protein sequence: CASRAPDNYGYTF.

The chain is built from TRBV20-1 and TRBJ2-3, with 9 positions matching TRBD1. Germline CDR1 and CDR2: DFQATT and SNEGSKA (reference sequence). The CDR3 length is 15 residues. J gave up 2 bases and V 5 bases, and 8 bases lay outside the gene matches. CDR3 nucleotide sequence: TGCAGTGCTTCTCTGACAGGGGGGCCCACAGATACGCAGTATTTT. Translated: CSASLTGGPTDTQYF.

This clonotype has at least ten counts. V gene TRBV20-1 combines with J gene TRBJ2-5; 9 nucleotides agree with TRBD2. V lost 0 bases to trimming and J lost 5 bases; unmatched junction nucleotides: 7. CDR1 is DFQATT and CDR2 is SNEGSKA in the germline V gene (reference sequence). The CDR3 is 15 amino acids. The DNA for the CDR3 is TGCAGTGCTAGAGATGGGACTAGCCATCTCGAGACCCAGTACTTC. As protein: CSARDGTSHLETQYF.

This clonotype was detected a few times. The chain carries TRBV9 and TRBJ2-7, with D tentatively TRBD2 (7 bases). Germline CDR1 SGDLS, CDR2 YYNGEE. The V and J ends lost 0 bases and 2 bases respectively, with 15 bases between them. This CDR3 region has 16 residues. For the CDR3, the DNA is TGTGCCAGCAGCGTAGCTCCACGGCGGGGGCCCTACGAGCAGTACTTC. Its translation: CASSVAPRRGPYEQYF.

The chain links TRBV5-1 to TRBJ2-7; no firm D call. The V and J ends lost 4 bases and 3 bases respectively, with 14 bases between them. The CDR3 is 14 residues long. Looked up from germline, CDR1 is SGHRS and CDR2 is YFSETQ. CDR3 protein: CASSRIVGNYEQYF. The CDR3 nucleotides read TGCGCCAGCAGCAGGATCGTGGGAAACTACGAGCAGTACTTC.

This clonotype was observed a few times. The V and J genes are TRBV5-1 and TRBJ2-4; TRBD2 is a possible D gene (5 bases). Gene TRBJ2-7 matches the end of the DNA better, so the J call may be wrong. Per germline, CDR1 SGHRS and CDR2 YFSETQ. There are 13 residues in the CDR3. The CDR3 here is CASSNGEPYEQYF. The CDR3 bases are TGCGCCAGCAGTAACGGGGAACCCTACGAGCAGTACTTC.

The gene calls are TRBV20-1 and TRBJ2-1; D may match TRBD1 or TRBD2 (7 bases each). The germline V and J ends were trimmed by 2 bases and 3 bases, with 14 bases remaining between them. This CDR3 is 15 amino acids long. Germline V gene sequence: CDR1 DFQATT, CDR2 SNEGSKA (reference sequence). The CDR3 DNA reads TGCAGTGCTAGACCAGGGGGGGGATACTACAATGAGCAGTTCTTC. Its translation is CSARPGGGYYNEQFF.

This clonotype came up a few times. The rearrangement uses TRBV5-1 and TRBJ2-1, with D possibly TRBD2 on 6 matching bases. Germline CDR1 and CDR2: SGHRS and YFSETQ. This CDR3 region has 15 residues. V was pared by 1 base and J by 3 bases, with 11 bases between. Here the CDR3 reads CASSLSSGFYNEQFF. The CDR3 coding sequence is TGCGCCAGCAGCTTGTCAAGCGGGTTCTACAATGAGCAGTTCTTC.

The V call is TRBV3-1, the J call TRBJ2-1; 13 bases agree with TRBD2. Germline V gives CDR1 LGHDT, CDR2 YNNKEL (reference sequence). With V trimmed by 3 bases and J by 4 bases, 3 bases remained unmatched. The CDR3 has 16 residues. This chain's CDR3 is CASSQGLAGPYNEQFF. The CDR3 nucleotides read TGTGCCAGCAGCCAGGGACTAGCGGGGCCGTACAATGAGCAGTTCTTC.